The T cell receptor beta chain described here comes from a study of T cell changes during pregnancy in multiple sclerosis (dated by TCRdb to the late 2010s). With respect to the entire study: Changes in the T cell repertoire over the course of pregnancy were examined in this study in women with multiple sclerosis.

Libraries were built with the immunoSEQ multiplex PCR assay. The clones in this table, taken by TCRdb from immuneACCESS, are in-frame only. Not every clone is retained; where verified, under half of the shortfall comes from an unresolved V gene, and the cause of the rest is unknown. Present in this sample are approximately 100,000 clones, 90% to 95% of which were seen just once. The ten largest clonotypes hold more than 0.8% of the sample. Concerning this clone itself: It has no known antigen specificity. No much larger clone exists at a distance of one base, and base qualities are not known.

The receptor comes from a female donor with multiple sclerosis, enrolled in a pregnancy study. Sequencing used peripheral blood, obtained before pregnancy.

The nucleotide sequence reads as follows: TGTGCCAGCAGCTTAGTGCGGGGGAGGGGGGAGCTGTTTTTT. Protein translation: CASSLVRGRGELFF. The sequence links TRBV11-2 to TRBJ2-2, and TRBD2 matches 7 of the central bases. Counted from cysteine to phenylalanine, this CDR3 has 14 amino acids. Only CDR3 DNA remains: 42 bases, in frame from the first base. Per the germline V gene, SGHAT is the CDR1 and FQNNGV is the CDR2. The germline V and J ends show losses of 1 base and 8 bases respectively, and no gene match explains 4 bases of the junction.